What follows is one T cell receptor (beta chain) and its context. Germline V gene lookup returns CDR1 MNHNY and CDR2 SVGAGI (reference sequence). V was clipped by 5 bases and J by 8 bases; unmatched bases: 5. The CDR3 extends over 13 amino acids. What was sequenced were expressed TCRB transcripts, since all of the isolated RNA had been reverse transcribed. Assay used: immunoSEQ multiplex PCR; TCRdb lists only in-frame clones, some missing. The sample has around 310,000 clones; more than 9.5% are singletons. This sample was taken from a study of beta chain features in type 1 diabetes. Sequences were obtained from naive CD4+ T cells from blood. The receptor's source is a woman aged 25 to 39 in good health. The rearrangement links TRBV6-6 to TRBJ1-4; 7 nucleotides agree with TRBD1. CDR3 nucleotides: TGTGCCAGCAGTCCGACAGGGAGCGAAAAACTGTTTTTT. Translated, it gives CASSPTGSEKLFF.